The 9 T cell receptor beta chains in this list originate from one sample, sequenced in a study of T-cell reconstitution after alpha-beta-depleted transplantation in children. Unique molecular identifiers were built into the TCRbeta library. TCRdb re-derived calls from the PCR reads in MiXCR, one entry per CDR3 protein. The table has fewer than 550,000 distinct CDR3 sequences, about 10% seen once. The specimen comprised PBMCs, mostly from graft donor cells, sampled 180 days after TCRalphabeta/CD19-depleted stem cell transplant. These TCRs come from a female patient aged 2-9 years who had a stem cell transplant for aplastic anemia, so the T cells may come from the graft donor.

This clonotype has more than one count but fewer than ten. The chain couples TRBV5-1 to TRBJ1-5; a weak D match, TRBD1 (5 bases). The V gene's germline CDR1 is SGHRS and CDR2 YFSETQ. Trimming left V 2 bases short and J 5 bases short, with 14 bases between. This CDR3 has 15 amino acids. The CDR3 loop is CASSLGVTGHQPQHF. CDR3 nucleotides: TGCGCCAGCAGCTTAGGCGTCACAGGCCATCAGCCCCAGCATTTT.

The gene calls are TRBV27 and TRBJ2-5; no clear D gene. With 2 bases removed from V and 2 bases from J, the gap between germline ends came to 9 bases. CDR1 is MNHEY, CDR2 SMNVEV, per germline (reference sequence). The CDR3 is 14 residues long. The CDR3 DNA reads as TGTGCCAGCAGTTTAGAGAACAGTCAAGAGACCCAGTACTTC. Its translation is CASSLENSQETQYF.

This clonotype was counted a few times. The chain couples TRBV6-2 or TRBV6-3 to TRBJ2-1; D remains ambiguous. CDR1 and CDR2 from the germline V gene are MNHEY and SVGEGT. V was clipped by 7 bases and J by 10 bases, with 17 bases between them. The CDR3 consists of 13 residues. The CDR3 reads CASKIHSLDEQFF. In nucleotides, the CDR3 is TGTGCCAGCAAAATTCATTCGTTGGACGAGCAGTTCTTC.

A few counts support this clonotype. CDR3 bases: TGTGCCAGCAGCTCAATCGGAGCCTACAATGAGCAGTTCTTC. Translation: CASSSIGAYNEQFF. J is TRBJ2-1 and V is TRBV7-9; D unresolved. The CDR3 totals 14 residues. Germline-derived CDR1 and CDR2 are SEHNR and FQNEAQ (reference sequence). Trimming took off 4 bases at V and 2 bases at J, with 9 bases between the two ends.

This clonotype was seen a handful of times. The V gene is TRBV15, the J gene TRBJ2-5; 9 bases are a match to TRBD1. Germline V gene sequence: CDR1 LNHNV, CDR2 YYDKDF (reference sequence). Trimming cost V 0 bases and J 5 bases; bases outside gene matches: 4. This CDR3 is 15 amino acids long. The CDR3 loop reads CATSRDPGQGETQYF. As DNA, the CDR3 is TGTGCCACCAGCAGAGATCCTGGACAGGGGGAGACCCAGTACTTC.

This clonotype was detected a few times. The gene calls are TRBV18 and TRBJ1-3, with a tentative D call TRBD1 (6 bases). The CDR3 covers 15 residues. The V gene lost 0 bases and the J gene lost 6 bases, with 12 bases spanning the gap. Germline loops: CDR1 KGHSH, CDR2 LQKENI. This CDR3 reads CASSPPPGAENTIYF. The CDR3 coding sequence is TGTGCCAGCTCACCACCGCCGGGGGCTGAAAACACCATATATTTT.

This chain connects TRBV6-1 to TRBJ2-3; 10 nucleotides agree with TRBD1. Trimming at V came to 5 bases and at J to 3 bases, leaving 5 bases not matched to a gene. This CDR3 comprises 15 residues. Germline values: CDR1 MNHNS, CDR2 SASEGT. CDR3 sequence: CASSMDRGNTDTQYF. The CDR3 region has the DNA TGTGCCAGCAGTATGGACAGGGGGAATACAGATACGCAGTATTTT.

The table lists this clonotype with a few counts. The rearrangement uses TRBV9 and TRBJ2-5; weak D call: TRBD2 (5 bases). V lost 4 bases and J 2 bases, leaving 18 bases between the germline ends. Germline loops: CDR1 SGDLS, CDR2 YYNGEE. The CDR3 is 16 amino acids. The CDR3 DNA sequence: TGTGCCAGCAGCTCAACCCCAAGGACTGATCAAGAGACCCAGTACTTC. This translates into CASSSTPRTDQETQYF.

The chain uses TRBV7-3 and TRBJ2-5, with 7 bases aligning to TRBD2. The CDR3 loop spans 14 amino acids. V lost 7 bases and J lost 4; bases outside the gene matches: 9. Germline assignment: CDR1 SGHTA and CDR2 FQGTGA. The CDR3 region is CASTQSAGRETQYF. The CDR3 DNA reads as TGTGCCAGCACCCAGTCAGCGGGGAGAGAGACCCAGTACTTC.